This passage covers 32 T cell receptor beta chains from one sample sequenced in a study of T cell changes during pregnancy in multiple sclerosis. Profiled with immunoSEQ multiplex PCR; TCRdb holds only in-frame clones, not every one. Of around 42,000 clones detected, 75% to 95% appear once; the ten largest clones hold just under 2%. The starting material was CD4+ T cells from peripheral blood mononuclear cells, obtained after pregnancy. All receptors derive from a female donor in good health, enrolled as a control in a pregnancy study.

The chain has TRBV15 and TRBJ1-5, with unresolved D. CDR1 and CDR2 (germline): LNHNV, YYDKDF (reference sequence). The CDR3 has 16 residues. The V and J ends lost 0 bases and 3 bases respectively, with 12 bases between them. This CDR3 is CATSRDYGASNQPQHF. The CDR3 DNA reads as TGTGCCACCAGCAGAGATTACGGAGCTTCCAATCAGCCCCAGCATTTT.

V usage is TRBV23-1 and J usage is TRBJ2-2, with 9 bases that match TRBD2. TRBV23-1 is annotated as an ORF whose role is uncertain. The CDR3 contains 18 residues. Trimming at V came to 1 base and at J to 0 bases, leaving 6 bases not matched to a gene. In DNA form, the CDR3 reads TGCGCCAGCAGTCAATACGGGACTAGCAAAACGAACACCGGGGAGCTGTTTTTT. This gives the protein CASSQYGTSKTNTGELFF.

Of note for this clone: Other DNA variants within this sample encode the same CDR3. This chain uses TRBV6-5 with TRBJ1-5, with TRBD1 identical over 8 bases. With V trimmed by 9 bases and J by 5 bases, 12 bases remained unmatched. Germline V gives CDR1 MNHEY, CDR2 SVGAGI. This CDR3 contains 15 residues. The CDR3 bases are TGTGCCAGTAGCCTAGGACAGGGTCGGGATCAGCCCCAGCATTTT. It specifies CASSLGQGRDQPQHF.

This chain joins TRBV10-3 and TRBJ2-1, with D possibly TRBD2 on 7 matching bases. Germline V gene data show CDR1 as ENHRY and CDR2 as SYGVKD. Trimming removed 5 bases from V and 4 bases from J, with 12 bases in between. This CDR3 region has 14 residues. CDR3 nucleotides: TGTGCCATCAGTCCCGGGGGGCAGTACAATGAGCAGTTCTTC. Translating gives CAISPGGQYNEQFF.

V is TRBV7-2 and J is TRBJ2-5; TRBD2 matches at 8 bases. The CDR3 has 16 amino acids. Trimming took 6 bases from V and 5 from J; bases not matched to a gene: 14. Looked up from germline, CDR1 is SGHTA and CDR2 is FQGNSA. The CDR3 loop is CASRATYGAGEETQYF. CDR3 DNA sequence: TGTGCCAGCAGGGCCACCTATGGAGCGGGGGAGGAGACCCAGTACTTC.

This rearrangement joins TRBV27 to TRBJ2-7, with D possibly being TRBD1 (5 bases). Trimming shortened V by 7 bases and J by 5 bases, and 30 bases separated the two germline ends. CDR3 length: 18 residues. CDR1 and CDR2 from the germline V gene are MNHEY and SMNVEV (reference sequence). The CDR3 protein is CASNCSTMSPRVAHEQYF. CDR3 DNA: TGTGCCAGCAATTGCTCTACGATGAGTCCCAGGGTAGCCCACGAGCAGTACTTC.

The chain employs TRBV6-5 and TRBJ2-7, with a tentative D call TRBD1 (5 bases). With 2 bases removed from V and 5 bases from J, the gap between germline ends came to 10 bases. This CDR3 region has 13 residues. Germline V gene lookup returns CDR1 MNHEY and CDR2 SVGAGI. As DNA, the CDR3 is TGTGCCAGCAGTTACCGCAGGGCCCACGAGCAGTACTTC. Residues: CASSYRRAHEQYF.

This clone appeared a few times. The chain couples TRBV19 to TRBJ1-5; unclear D gene. Germline CDR1 is LNHDA and CDR2 is SQIVND (reference sequence). V was trimmed by 1 base and J by 3 bases, leaving 7 bases between them. CDR3 size: 14 residues. The CDR3 DNA reads as TGTGCCAGTAGTATAGGGGCAGCCAATCAGCCCCAGCATTTT. Its translation: CASSIGAANQPQHF. Full variable domain (outside the CDR3, taken from reference TRBV19 and TRBJ1-5): DGGITQSPKYLFRKEGQNVTLSCEQNLNHDAMYWYRQDPGQGLRLIYYSQIVNDFQKGDIAEGYSVSREKKESFPLTVTSAQKNPTAFYLCASSIGAANQPQHFGDGTRLSIL.

This rearrangement joins TRBV19 to TRBJ2-1, with TRBD2 matching over 7 bases. This CDR3 contains 13 residues. Germline trimming cut 7 bases from V and 2 bases from J; bases unmatched to any gene: 2. Germline values: CDR1 LNHDA, CDR2 SQIVND (reference sequence). DNA of the CDR3: TGTGCCAGTATGGGGGGGACCTACAATGAGCAGTTCTTC. As protein: CASMGGTYNEQFF.

A few counts support this clone. The CDR3 loop reads CASTGGNAQPQHF. The CDR3 coding sequence is TGTGCCAGCACCGGGGGTAATGCGCAGCCCCAGCATTTT. V is TRBV6-1 and J is TRBJ1-5, with a tentative D call TRBD1 (5 bases). Germline CDR1 and CDR2: MNHNS and SASEGT. The CDR3 runs to 13 residues. Trimming cost V 7 bases and J 7 bases, with 14 bases left between them.

CDR3 in amino acids: CASRTGQGRDTQYF. The CDR3 DNA reads as TGTGCCAGCAGAACAGGACAGGGGAGAGATACGCAGTATTTT. The genes are TRBV28 and TRBJ2-3, with 9 bases matching TRBD1. The ends lost 6 bases at V and 5 bases at J; junction bases unmatched: 6. CDR3 length: 14 residues. CDR1 and CDR2 (germline): MDHEN, SYDVKM.

V and J are TRBV5-4 and TRBJ1-1, with TRBD1 matching over 9 bases. The CDR3 is made up of 14 amino acids. V shed 5 bases, J shed 1 base, and the junction held 3 bases outside the gene matches. CDR1 SGHNT and CDR2 YYREEE come from the germline V gene (reference sequence). CDR3 loop: CASRRQGGNTEAFF. The CDR3 region has the DNA TGTGCCAGCAGACGACAGGGGGGGAACACTGAAGCTTTCTTT.

This clone has a single count. The V and J genes are TRBV5-5 and TRBJ1-1; 11 bases line up with TRBD1. The V gene's germline CDR1 is SGHKS and CDR2 YYEKEE (reference sequence). With V trimmed by 5 bases and J by 6 bases, 9 bases remained unmatched. The CDR3 consists of 15 residues. The CDR3: CASRAGTGGFSEAFF. The CDR3 coding sequence is TGTGCCAGCAGGGCCGGGACAGGGGGTTTTTCTGAAGCTTTCTTT.

This clone has a handful of counts. DNA of the CDR3: TGTGCCACCAGCACCGGACGCAGACAGGGGGATTCACCCCTCCACTTT. It is translated as CATSTGRRQGDSPLHF. The chain recombines TRBV15 with TRBJ1-6, with TRBD1 matching over 9 bases. V shed 4 bases, J shed 8 bases, and the junction held 9 bases outside the gene matches. There are 16 residues in the CDR3. Per the germline V gene, CDR1 is LNHNV and CDR2 is YYDKDF (reference sequence).

The rearrangement uses TRBV2 and TRBJ2-4, with a possible D match to TRBD1 (6 bases). The V gene's germline CDR1 is SNHLY and CDR2 FYNNEI. Trimming removed 9 bases from V and 0 bases from J, with 15 bases in between. The CDR3 runs to 15 residues. CDR3 protein: CASKGTLIAKNIQYF. The CDR3 coding sequence is TGTGCCAGTAAAGGGACACTGATAGCCAAAAACATTCAGTACTTC.

This chain connects TRBV5-1 to TRBJ1-4; 9 positions match TRBD1. Germline trimming cut 4 bases from V and 7 bases from J; bases unmatched to any gene: 8. CDR3 size: 15 residues. Germline V lookup: CDR1 SGHRS, CDR2 YFSETQ. The DNA for the CDR3 is TGCGCCAGCAGCCTGGGGGACAGGGAGAGTGAAAAACTGTTTTTT. This gives the protein CASSLGDRESEKLFF. The full variable domain, in which reference TRBV5-1 and TRBJ1-4 provide the parts outside the CDR3, is KAGVTQTPRYLIKTRGQQVTLSCSPISGHRSVSWYQQTPGQGLQFLFEYFSETQRNKGNFPGRFSGRQFSNSRSEMNVSTLELGDSALYLCASSLGDRESEKLFFGSGTQLSVL.

V usage is TRBV19 and J usage is TRBJ2-5; TRBD2 is a possible D gene (7 bases). Per germline, CDR1 LNHDA and CDR2 SQIVND (reference sequence). Trimming pared 3 bases from V and 5 bases from J, leaving 13 bases between. This CDR3 comprises 14 residues. CDR3: CASSMGGAWETQYF. CDR3 in DNA: TGTGCCAGTAGTATGGGGGGGGCTTGGGAGACCCAGTACTTC.

The gene calls are TRBV5-1 and TRBJ2-1; D not resolved. Trimming stripped 2 bases from V and 9 bases from J, with 9 bases between. The CDR3 runs to 12 residues. Germline V gives CDR1 SGHRS, CDR2 YFSETQ. CDR3 residues: CASSLPVGEQFF. The DNA for the CDR3 is TGCGCCAGCAGCTTACCGGTTGGTGAGCAGTTCTTC.

The rearrangement joins TRBV2 to TRBJ2-3, with 11 bases lining up with TRBD2. The CDR3 is 14 residues long. Per germline, CDR1 SNHLY and CDR2 FYNNEI. Unmatched junction bases numbered 0, after V lost 6 bases and J lost 1 base. The CDR3 DNA reads TGTGCCAGCAGGACTAGCGGGGGCACAGATACGCAGTATTTT. Translating it yields CASRTSGGTDTQYF.

This CDR3 is CASSENDGGLQHF. CDR3 sequence (DNA): TGCGCCAGCAGTGAGAATGATGGGGGCCTCCAGCATTTT. The chain joins TRBV10-2 to TRBJ1-5; D might be TRBD1 (6 bases). The CDR3 contains 13 residues. Per germline, CDR1 WSHSY and CDR2 SAAADI. The V and J ends lost 2 bases and 12 bases respectively, with 14 bases between them.

CDR3 sequence (DNA): TGTGCCAGCAGCTTGGGGGCCACAGGGAATTCACCCCTCCACTTT. This encodes CASSLGATGNSPLHF. The rearrangement joins TRBV7-6 to TRBJ1-6; perhaps TRBD1 as D (6 bases). The CDR3 has 15 amino acids. Looked up from germline, CDR1 is SGHVS and CDR2 is FNYEAQ. The germline V and J ends were trimmed by 3 bases and 7 bases, with 13 bases remaining between them.

Points on this clone: One junction end disagrees with the germline gene, perhaps due to a read error. The chain links TRBV5-1 to TRBJ2-1, with a weak D call TRBD2 (6 bases). Germline V lookup: CDR1 SGHRS, CDR2 YFSETQ. The CDR3 length is 13 residues. The CDR3 loop is CASSLDTSLVWVF. For the CDR3, the DNA is TGCGCCAGCAGCTTGGACACTAGCTTGGTATGGGTCTTC.

The chain carries TRBV10-3 and TRBJ1-1; perhaps TRBD1 as D (6 bases). Trimming pared 3 bases from V and 2 bases from J, leaving 19 bases between. CDR1 and CDR2 from the germline V gene are ENHRY and SYGVKD. This CDR3 region has 17 residues. The CDR3 sequence: CAISEGTRRGINTEAFF. In DNA, the CDR3 is TGTGCCATCAGTGAAGGGACAAGGCGGGGGATTAACACTGAAGCTTTCTTT.

V gene TRBV29-1 combines with J gene TRBJ2-3; 7 nucleotides line up with TRBD2. Germline CDR1 reads SQVTM; CDR2 reads ANQGSEA. The CDR3 sequence is 14 residues long. V gave up 8 bases and J gave up 0 bases; unmatched junction bases: 8. The CDR3 DNA reads as TGCAGCATACGGGAAGCGGGAAGCACAGATACGCAGTATTTT. Translation gives CSIREAGSTDTQYF.

The V and J genes are TRBV9 and TRBJ1-5; possible D gene TRBD1, 6 bases. The CDR3 has 15 amino acids. CDR1 and CDR2 from the germline V gene are SGDLS and YYNGEE. The V end lost 3 bases, the J end lost 9 bases, and 19 bases lay between the germline ends. The CDR3 spells CASSAGGGSTGPQHF. The CDR3 DNA sequence: TGTGCCAGCAGCGCGGGGGGCGGGTCCACGGGGCCCCAGCATTTT. The whole variable domain, remainder taken from reference TRBV9 and TRBJ1-5, is DSGVTQTPKHLITATGQRVTLRCSPRSGDLSVYWYQQSLDQGLQFLIQYYNGEERAKGNILERFSAQQFPDLHSELNLSSLELGDSALYFCASSAGGGSTGPQHFGDGTRLSIL.

This sequence joins TRBV6-4 and TRBJ2-1, with 10 positions matching TRBD2. Trimming removed 6 bases from V and 8 bases from J; junction bases left unmatched: 4. CDR1 is MRHNA and CDR2 is SNTAGT in the germline V gene. This CDR3 is 13 amino acids long. CDR3 residues: CASRASGGDEQFF. CDR3 nucleotides: TGTGCCAGCAGGGCTAGCGGGGGAGATGAGCAGTTCTTC.

This chain's CDR3 is CASSLGAGELFF. CDR3 bases: TGTGCCAGCAGCTTAGGAGCCGGGGAGCTGTTTTTT. The chain joins TRBV11-2 to TRBJ2-2; D not certain. The CDR3 has 12 residues. Trimming shortened V by 1 base and J by 6 bases, and 3 bases separated the two germline ends. In germline, CDR1 is SGHAT, CDR2 FQNNGV.

There are a few counts of this clone. The gene calls are TRBV6-5 and TRBJ2-3, with TRBD1 identical over 7 bases. Germline values: CDR1 MNHEY, CDR2 SVGAGI. With 5 bases clipped from V and 2 bases from J, the junction kept 4 bases outside the gene matches. This CDR3 contains 14 residues. Here the CDR3 DNA reads TGTGCCAGCAGTCTACAGGGGTACACAGATACGCAGTATTTT. Its protein product is CASSLQGYTDTQYF.

In this sample, this clone turned up a few times. This chain connects TRBV30 to TRBJ1-1, with no clear D. The V gene's germline CDR1 is GTSNPN and CDR2 SVGIG (reference sequence). The CDR3 has 14 amino acids. The V and J ends lost 0 bases and 2 bases respectively, with 10 bases between them. CDR3 sequence reads: CAWSVSNYNTEAFF. For the CDR3, the DNA is TGTGCCTGGAGTGTTTCCAACTACAACACTGAAGCTTTCTTT.

V usage is TRBV19 and J usage is TRBJ1-1, with D possibly matching TRBD1 (5 bases). Trimming removed 6 bases from V and 0 bases from J, with 11 bases in between. The germline CDR1 and CDR2 sequences are LNHDA and SQIVND (reference sequence). This CDR3 comprises 14 residues. CDR3 DNA: TGTGCCAGTAGGGACGACAGCTTGAACACTGAAGCTTTCTTT. This encodes CASRDDSLNTEAFF.

J is TRBJ2-1 and V is TRBV5-6; D may be TRBD1 (6 bases). Germline V gene data show CDR1 as SGHDT and CDR2 as YYEEEE. Between the trimmed V and J ends, which lost 3 bases and 5 bases, there was a span of 12 bases. CDR3 length equals 14 residues. CDR3 amino acids: CASSSTNRDNEQFF. In nucleotides, the CDR3 is TGTGCCAGCAGCTCTACCAACAGGGACAATGAGCAGTTCTTC.

The genes are TRBV4-1 and TRBJ1-5; a weak D match, TRBD1 (6 bases). The CDR3 sequence is 16 residues long. Trimming took off 1 base at V and 1 base at J, with 11 bases between the two ends. Per germline, CDR1 MGHRA and CDR2 YSYEKL. CDR3: CASSQVSRGSNQPQHF. The CDR3 DNA sequence: TGCGCCAGCAGCCAAGTGAGTAGGGGGAGCAATCAGCCCCAGCATTTT.